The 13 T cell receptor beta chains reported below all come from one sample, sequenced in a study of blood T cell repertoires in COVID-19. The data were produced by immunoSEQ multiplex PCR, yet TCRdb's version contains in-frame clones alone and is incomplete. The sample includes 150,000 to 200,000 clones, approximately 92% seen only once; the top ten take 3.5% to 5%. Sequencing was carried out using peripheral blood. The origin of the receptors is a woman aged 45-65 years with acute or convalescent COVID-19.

CDR3 amino acids: CASSLGQDSDTQYF. CDR3 coding DNA: TGCGCCAGCAGCCTGGGACAGGATTCGGATACGCAGTATTTT. This rearrangement joins TRBV5-1 to TRBJ2-3; 8 bases fit TRBD1. CDR3 size: 14 residues. Germline assignment: CDR1 SGHRS and CDR2 YFSETQ. V trimming: 4 bases; J trimming: 6 bases; junction bases outside the gene matches: 7.

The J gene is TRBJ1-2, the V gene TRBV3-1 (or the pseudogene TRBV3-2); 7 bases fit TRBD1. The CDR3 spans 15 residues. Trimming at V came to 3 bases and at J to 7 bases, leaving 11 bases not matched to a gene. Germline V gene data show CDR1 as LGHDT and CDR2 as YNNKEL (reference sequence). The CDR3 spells CASSQPVGGASGYTF. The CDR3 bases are TGTGCCAGCAGCCAGCCTGTAGGGGGCGCGTCTGGCTACACCTTC.

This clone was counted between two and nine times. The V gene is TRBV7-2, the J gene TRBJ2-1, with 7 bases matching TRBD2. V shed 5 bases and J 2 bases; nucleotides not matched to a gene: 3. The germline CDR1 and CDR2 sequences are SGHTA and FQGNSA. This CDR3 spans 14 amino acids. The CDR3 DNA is TGTGCCAGCAGCCGCGGGACTACCTACAATGAGCAGTTCTTC. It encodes CASSRGTTYNEQFF.

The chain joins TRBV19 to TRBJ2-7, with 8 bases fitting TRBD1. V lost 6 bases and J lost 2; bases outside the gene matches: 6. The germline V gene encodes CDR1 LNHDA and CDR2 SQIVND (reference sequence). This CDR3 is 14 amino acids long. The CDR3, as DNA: TGTGCCAGTAGCGACAGGGGTAATACCTACGAGCAGTACTTC. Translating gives CASSDRGNTYEQYF.

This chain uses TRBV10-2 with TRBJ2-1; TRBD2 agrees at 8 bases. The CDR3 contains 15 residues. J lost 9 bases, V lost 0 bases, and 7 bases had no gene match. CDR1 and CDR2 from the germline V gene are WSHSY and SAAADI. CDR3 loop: CASSESRGAGVEQFF. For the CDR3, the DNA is TGCGCCAGCAGTGAGTCGCGGGGAGCGGGAGTTGAGCAGTTCTTC.

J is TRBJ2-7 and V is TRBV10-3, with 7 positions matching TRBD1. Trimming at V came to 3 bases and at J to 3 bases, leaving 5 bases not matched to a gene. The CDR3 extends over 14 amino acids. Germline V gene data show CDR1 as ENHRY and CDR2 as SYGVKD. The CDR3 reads CAISDPGQNYEQYF. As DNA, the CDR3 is TGTGCCATCAGTGACCCGGGACAGAACTACGAGCAGTACTTC.

CDR3 in amino acids: CASSRGGASGNTIYF. CDR3 DNA: TGTGCCAGCAGCCGGGGGGGTGCTTCTGGAAACACCATATATTTT. This chain connects TRBV3-1 (or the pseudogene TRBV3-2) to TRBJ1-3, with D possibly TRBD1 on 5 matching bases. The CDR3 is 15 residues long. The germline V gene encodes CDR1 LGHDT and CDR2 YNNKEL (reference sequence). V was cut by 4 bases and J by 1 base, with 11 bases left in between.

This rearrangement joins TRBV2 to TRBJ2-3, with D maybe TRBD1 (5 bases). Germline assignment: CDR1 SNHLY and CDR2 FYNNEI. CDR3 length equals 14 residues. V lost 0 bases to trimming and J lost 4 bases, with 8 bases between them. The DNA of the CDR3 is TGTGCCAGCAGTGAAGCACCAGGGCCAGATACGCAGTATTTT. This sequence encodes CASSEAPGPDTQYF.

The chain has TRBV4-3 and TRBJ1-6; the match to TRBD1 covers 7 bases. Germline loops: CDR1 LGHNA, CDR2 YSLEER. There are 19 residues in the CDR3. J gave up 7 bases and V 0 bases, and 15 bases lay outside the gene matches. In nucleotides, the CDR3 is TGCGCCAGCAGCCAAGATCGCGCGATAGGGGGCTTAAGAAATTCACCCCTCCACTTT. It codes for CASSQDRAIGGLRNSPLHF.

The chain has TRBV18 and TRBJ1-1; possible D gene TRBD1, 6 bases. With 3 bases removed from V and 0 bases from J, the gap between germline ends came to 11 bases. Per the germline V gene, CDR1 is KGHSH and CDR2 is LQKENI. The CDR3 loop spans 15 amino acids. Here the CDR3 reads CASSPRQDLNTEAFF. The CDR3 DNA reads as TGTGCCAGCTCACCTCGACAGGACTTGAACACTGAAGCTTTCTTT.

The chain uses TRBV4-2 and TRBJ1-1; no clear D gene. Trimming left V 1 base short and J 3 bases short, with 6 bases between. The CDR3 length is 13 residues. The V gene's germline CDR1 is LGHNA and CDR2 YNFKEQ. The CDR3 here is CASSQVVDTEAFF. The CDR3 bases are TGTGCCAGCAGCCAAGTAGTGGACACTGAAGCTTTCTTT.

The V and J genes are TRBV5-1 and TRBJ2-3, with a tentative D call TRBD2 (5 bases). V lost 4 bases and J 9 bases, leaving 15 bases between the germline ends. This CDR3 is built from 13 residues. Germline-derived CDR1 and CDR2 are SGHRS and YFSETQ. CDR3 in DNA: TGCGCCAGCAGCCGTCCCCCCGGGGTAACGCAGTATTTT. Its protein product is CASSRPPGVTQYF.

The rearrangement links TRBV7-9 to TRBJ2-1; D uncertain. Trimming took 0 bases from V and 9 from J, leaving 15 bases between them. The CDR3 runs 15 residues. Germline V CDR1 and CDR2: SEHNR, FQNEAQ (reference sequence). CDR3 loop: CASSLAPRSPPEQFF. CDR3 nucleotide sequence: TGTGCCAGCAGCTTAGCGCCCCGAAGCCCCCCTGAGCAGTTCTTC.